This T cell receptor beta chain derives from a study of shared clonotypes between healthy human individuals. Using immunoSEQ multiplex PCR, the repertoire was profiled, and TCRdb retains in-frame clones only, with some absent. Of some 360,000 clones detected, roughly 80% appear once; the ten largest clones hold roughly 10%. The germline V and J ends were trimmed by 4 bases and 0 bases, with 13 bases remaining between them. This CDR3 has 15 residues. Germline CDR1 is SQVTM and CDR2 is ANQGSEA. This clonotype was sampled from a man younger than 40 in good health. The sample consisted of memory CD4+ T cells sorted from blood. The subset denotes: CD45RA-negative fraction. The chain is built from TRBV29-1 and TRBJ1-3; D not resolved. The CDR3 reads CSVAEVWGSGNTIYF. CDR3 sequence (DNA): TGCAGCGTTGCTGAAGTCTGGGGCTCTGGAAACACCATATATTTT.